This T cell receptor beta chain originates from a study of human T cells and chemical hapten exposure. Germline CDR1 reads SGDLS; CDR2 reads YYNGEE. The trim removed 4 bases at V and 2 bases at J, leaving 3 bases unmatched. CDR3 length: 14 residues. Broader study findings: Sensitizing to DPC left TCRs with a frequency above 1 in 1000 unaltered.

As for this clonotype: Its antigen is unknown.

Time point meaning: patch test 3, about 24 weeks after DPC sensitization. Indicated treatment: therapeutic diphenylcyclopropenone sensitization with weekly scalp DPC. Ahead of each patch test application, blood was drawn. Donation of samples came from alopecia patients who were 18 to 70 years old and suitable for DPC. Original processing methods: More than 95,000 TCRs per sample was the median, with a range of about 20,000 to 690,600. Using its own MiXCR run on the RACE reads, TCRdb lists one record per CDR3 protein. TCRdb, not the original authors, processed these V and J calls. Of some 91,000 distinct CDR3 sequences detected, roughly 27% appear once; the ten largest clones hold under 13%.

The TCR sequence derives from a man aged 40-50 years with alopecia areata. Some clones in this sample may be carry-over from other donors' samples. The J gene is TRBJ2-7, the V gene TRBV9, with TRBD2 matching 10 bases. Sequenced here: whole blood, sampled in connection with sensitization to the hapten diphenylcyclopropenone (DPC). The DNA of the CDR3 is TGTGCCAGCAGCCTCGGACTAGCGGCCTACGAGCAGTACTTC. Its translation is CASSLGLAAYEQYF.